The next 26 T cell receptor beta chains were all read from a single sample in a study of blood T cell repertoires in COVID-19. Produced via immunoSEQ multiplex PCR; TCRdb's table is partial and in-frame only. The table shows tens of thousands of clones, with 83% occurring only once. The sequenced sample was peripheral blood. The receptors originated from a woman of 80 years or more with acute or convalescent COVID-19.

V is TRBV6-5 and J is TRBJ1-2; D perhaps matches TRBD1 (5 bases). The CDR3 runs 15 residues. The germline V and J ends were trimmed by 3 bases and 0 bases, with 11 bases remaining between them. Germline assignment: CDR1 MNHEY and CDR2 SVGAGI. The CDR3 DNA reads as TGTGCCAGCAGTTATTTAGCAGGGTCTAACTATGGCTACACCTTC. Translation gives CASSYLAGSNYGYTF.

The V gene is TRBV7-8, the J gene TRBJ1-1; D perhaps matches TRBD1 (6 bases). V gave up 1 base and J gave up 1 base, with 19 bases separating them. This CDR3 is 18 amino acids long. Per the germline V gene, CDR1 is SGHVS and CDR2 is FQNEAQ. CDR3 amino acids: CASSLGAGTRDGNTEAFF. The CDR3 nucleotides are TGTGCCAGCAGCTTAGGGGCAGGGACAAGGGATGGGAACACTGAAGCTTTCTTT.

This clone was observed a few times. The CDR3 loop reads CASSHRGQGRRHTEAFF. The CDR3 bases are TGTGCCAGCAGCCACCGGGGACAGGGCCGGCGGCACACTGAAGCTTTCTTT. The V and J genes are TRBV3-1 (or the pseudogene TRBV3-2) and TRBJ1-1; 9 nucleotides agree with TRBD1. Germline V gene lookup returns CDR1 LGHDT and CDR2 YNNKEL (reference sequence). CDR3 length: 17 residues. The V segment lost 3 bases and the J segment 3 bases; nucleotides outside the gene matches: 11.

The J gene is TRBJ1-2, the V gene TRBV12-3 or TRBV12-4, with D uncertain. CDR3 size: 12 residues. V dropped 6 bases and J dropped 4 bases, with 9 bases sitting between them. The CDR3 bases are TGTGCCAGCAGCTCCAACAGCTATGGCTACACCTTC. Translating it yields CASSSNSYGYTF.

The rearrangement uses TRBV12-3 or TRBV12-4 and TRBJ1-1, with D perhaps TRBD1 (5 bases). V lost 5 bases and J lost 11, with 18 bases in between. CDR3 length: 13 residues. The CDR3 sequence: CASSLPTGVVAFF. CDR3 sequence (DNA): TGTGCCAGCAGTCTACCTACAGGCGTTGTGGCTTTCTTT.

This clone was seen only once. CDR3 protein: CASSVGGGGVSEKLFF. The DNA of the CDR3 is TGTGCCAGCAGCGTAGGAGGAGGGGGCGTTAGTGAAAAACTGTTTTTT. The V and J genes are TRBV9 and TRBJ1-4; TRBD1 matches 7 bases. The V gene's germline CDR1 is SGDLS and CDR2 YYNGEE. The trim removed 0 bases at V and 7 bases at J, leaving 9 bases unmatched. The CDR3 runs 16 residues.

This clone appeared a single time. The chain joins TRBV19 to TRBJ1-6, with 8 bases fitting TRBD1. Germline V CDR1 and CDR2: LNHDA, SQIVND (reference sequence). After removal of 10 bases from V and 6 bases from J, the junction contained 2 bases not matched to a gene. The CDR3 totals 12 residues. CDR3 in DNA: TGTGCCACCGGACAGGGTAATTCACCCCTCCACTTT. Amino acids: CATGQGNSPLHF.

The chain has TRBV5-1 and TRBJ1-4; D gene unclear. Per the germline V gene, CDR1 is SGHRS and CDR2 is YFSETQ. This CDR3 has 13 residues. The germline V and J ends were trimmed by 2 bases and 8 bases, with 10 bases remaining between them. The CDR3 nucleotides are TGCGCCAGCAGCTTAGCCCCGGGGGAAAAACTGTTTTTT. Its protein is CASSLAPGEKLFF. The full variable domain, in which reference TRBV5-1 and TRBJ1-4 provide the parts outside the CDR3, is KAGVTQTPRYLIKTRGQQVTLSCSPISGHRSVSWYQQTPGQGLQFLFEYFSETQRNKGNFPGRFSGRQFSNSRSEMNVSTLELGDSALYLCASSLAPGEKLFFGSGTQLSVL.

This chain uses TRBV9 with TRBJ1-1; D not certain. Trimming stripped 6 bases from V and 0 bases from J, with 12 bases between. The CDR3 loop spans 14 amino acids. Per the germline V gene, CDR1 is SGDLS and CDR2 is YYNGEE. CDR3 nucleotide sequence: TGTGCCAGCACCAAGGAGCAGCTGAACACTGAAGCTTTCTTT. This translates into CASTKEQLNTEAFF. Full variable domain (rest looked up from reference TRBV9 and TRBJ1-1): DSGVTQTPKHLITATGQRVTLRCSPRSGDLSVYWYQQSLDQGLQFLIQYYNGEERAKGNILERFSAQQFPDLHSELNLSSLELGDSALYFCASTKEQLNTEAFFGQGTRLTVV.

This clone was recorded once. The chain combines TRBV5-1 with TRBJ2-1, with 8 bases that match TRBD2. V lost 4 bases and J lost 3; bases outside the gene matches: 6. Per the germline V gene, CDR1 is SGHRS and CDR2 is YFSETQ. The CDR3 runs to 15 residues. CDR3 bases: TGCGCCAGCAGCATTACCGGGACTAGCTACAATGAGCAGTTCTTC. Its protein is CASSITGTSYNEQFF. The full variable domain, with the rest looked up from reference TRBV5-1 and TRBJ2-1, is KAGVTQTPRYLIKTRGQQVTLSCSPISGHRSVSWYQQTPGQGLQFLFEYFSETQRNKGNFPGRFSGRQFSNSRSEMNVSTLELGDSALYLCASSITGTSYNEQFFGPGTRLTVL.

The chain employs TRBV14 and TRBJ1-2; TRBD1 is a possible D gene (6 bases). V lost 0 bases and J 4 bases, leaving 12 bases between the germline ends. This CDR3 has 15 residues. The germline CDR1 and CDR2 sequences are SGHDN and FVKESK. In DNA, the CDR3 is TGTGCCAGCAGCCAAGATCTTCAGGGGATCTATGGCTACACCTTC. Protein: CASSQDLQGIYGYTF.

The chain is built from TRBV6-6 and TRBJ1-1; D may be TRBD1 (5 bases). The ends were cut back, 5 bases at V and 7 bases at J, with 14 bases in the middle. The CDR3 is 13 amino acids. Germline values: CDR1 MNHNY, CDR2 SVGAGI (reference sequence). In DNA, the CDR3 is TGTGCCAGCAGTACAACGGGGGAAGGTGAAGCTTTCTTT. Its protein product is CASSTTGEGEAFF.

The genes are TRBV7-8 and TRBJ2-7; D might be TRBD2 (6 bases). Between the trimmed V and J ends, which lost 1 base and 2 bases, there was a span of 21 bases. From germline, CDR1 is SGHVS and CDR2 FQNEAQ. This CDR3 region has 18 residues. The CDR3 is CASSLGLFGTPSAYEQYF. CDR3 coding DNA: TGTGCCAGCAGCTTAGGCCTATTCGGGACTCCTTCCGCCTACGAGCAGTACTTC. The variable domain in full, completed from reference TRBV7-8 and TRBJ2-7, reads GAGVSQSPRYKVAKRGQDVALRCDPISGHVSLFWYQQALGQGPEFLTYFQNEAQLDKSGLPSDRFFAERPEGSVSTLKIQRTQQEDSAVYLCASSLGLFGTPSAYEQYFGPGTRLTVT.

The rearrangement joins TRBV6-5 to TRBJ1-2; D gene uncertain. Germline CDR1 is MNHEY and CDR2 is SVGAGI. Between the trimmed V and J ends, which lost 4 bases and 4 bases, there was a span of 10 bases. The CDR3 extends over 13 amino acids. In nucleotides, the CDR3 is TGTGCCAGCAGTTCACAGTTCGTCTATGGCTACACCTTC. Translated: CASSSQFVYGYTF.

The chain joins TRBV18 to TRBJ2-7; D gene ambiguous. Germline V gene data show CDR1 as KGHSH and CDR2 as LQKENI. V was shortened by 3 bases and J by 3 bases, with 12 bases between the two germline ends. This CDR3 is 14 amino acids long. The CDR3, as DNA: TGTGCCAGCTCACCGACGAGGCAGCACTACGAGCAGTACTTC. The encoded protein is CASSPTRQHYEQYF.

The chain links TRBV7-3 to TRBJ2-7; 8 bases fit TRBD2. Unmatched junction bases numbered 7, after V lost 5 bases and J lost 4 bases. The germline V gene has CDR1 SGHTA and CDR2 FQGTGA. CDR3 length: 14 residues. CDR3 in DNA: TGTGCCAGCAGCCCCGCCAGCGGGGGTTACGAGCAGTACTTC. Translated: CASSPASGGYEQYF.

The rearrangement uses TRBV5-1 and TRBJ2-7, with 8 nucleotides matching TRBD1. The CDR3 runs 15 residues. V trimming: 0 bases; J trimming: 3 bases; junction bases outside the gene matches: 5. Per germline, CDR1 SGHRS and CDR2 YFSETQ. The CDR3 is CASSLGTGQGYEQYF. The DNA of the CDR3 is TGCGCCAGCAGCTTGGGGACCGGACAGGGCTACGAGCAGTACTTC.

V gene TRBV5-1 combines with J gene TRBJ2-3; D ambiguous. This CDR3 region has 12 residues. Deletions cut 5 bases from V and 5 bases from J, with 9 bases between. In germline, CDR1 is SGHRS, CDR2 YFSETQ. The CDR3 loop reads CASRLVGDTQYF. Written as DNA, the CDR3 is TGCGCCAGCAGACTCGTCGGAGATACGCAGTATTTT.

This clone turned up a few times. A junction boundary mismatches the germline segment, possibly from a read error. The CDR3 region has the DNA TGTGCCAGCAGCGTAGACGCGGGAGGGGGCACAGATACGCAGTATTTT. Protein sequence: CASSVDAGGGTDTQYF. The gene calls are TRBV11-3 and TRBJ2-3; 9 nucleotides align to TRBD2. The CDR3 has 16 residues. The germline V gene has CDR1 SGHNT and CDR2 YENEEA.

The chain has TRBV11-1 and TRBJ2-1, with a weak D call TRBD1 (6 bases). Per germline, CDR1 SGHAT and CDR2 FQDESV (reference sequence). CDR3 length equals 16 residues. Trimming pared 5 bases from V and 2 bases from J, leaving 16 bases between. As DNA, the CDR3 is TGTGCCAGCAGCAGCGTGCAGGGGATTCCCTACAATGAGCAGTTCTTC. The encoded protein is CASSSVQGIPYNEQFF.

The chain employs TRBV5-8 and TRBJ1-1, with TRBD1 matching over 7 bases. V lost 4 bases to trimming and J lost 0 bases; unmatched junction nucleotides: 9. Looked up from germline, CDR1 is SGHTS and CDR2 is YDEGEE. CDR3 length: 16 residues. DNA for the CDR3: TGTGCCAGCAGCATAAGTTGGACAGGCCTGAACACTGAAGCTTTCTTT. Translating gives CASSISWTGLNTEAFF.

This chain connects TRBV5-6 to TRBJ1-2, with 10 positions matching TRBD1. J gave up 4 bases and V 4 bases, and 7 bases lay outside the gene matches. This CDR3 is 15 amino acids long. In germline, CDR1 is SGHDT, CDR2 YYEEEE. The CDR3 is CASSVPGQGLYGYTF. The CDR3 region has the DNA TGTGCCAGCAGCGTTCCGGGACAGGGGCTCTATGGCTACACCTTC.

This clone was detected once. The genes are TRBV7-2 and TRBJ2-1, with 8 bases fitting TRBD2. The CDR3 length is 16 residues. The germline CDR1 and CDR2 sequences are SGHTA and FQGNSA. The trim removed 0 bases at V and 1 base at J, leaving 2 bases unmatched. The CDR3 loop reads CASSLAGGASYNEQFF. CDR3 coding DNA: TGTGCCAGCAGCTTAGCCGGGGGGGCTTCCTACAATGAGCAGTTCTTC.

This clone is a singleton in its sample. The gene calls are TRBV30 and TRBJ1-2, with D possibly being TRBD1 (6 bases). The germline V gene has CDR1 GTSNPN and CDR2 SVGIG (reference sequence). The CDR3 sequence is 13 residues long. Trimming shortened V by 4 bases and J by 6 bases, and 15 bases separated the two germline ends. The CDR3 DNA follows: TGTGCCTGGACCGACGGGGGGCGGGATGGCTACACCTTC. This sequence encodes CAWTDGGRDGYTF.

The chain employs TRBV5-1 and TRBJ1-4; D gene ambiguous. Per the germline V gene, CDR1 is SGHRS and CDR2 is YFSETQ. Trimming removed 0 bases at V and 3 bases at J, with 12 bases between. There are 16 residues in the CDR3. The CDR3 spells CASSLGGSGPNEKLFF. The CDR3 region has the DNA TGCGCCAGCAGCTTGGGAGGGTCGGGTCCTAATGAAAAACTGTTTTTT.

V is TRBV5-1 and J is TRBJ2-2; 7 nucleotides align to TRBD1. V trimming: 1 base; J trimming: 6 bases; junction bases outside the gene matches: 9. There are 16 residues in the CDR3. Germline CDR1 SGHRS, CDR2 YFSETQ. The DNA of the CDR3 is TGCGCCAGCAGCTTGTCCCAGGGGGTTCAGTCCGGGGAGCTGTTTTTT. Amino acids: CASSLSQGVQSGELFF.